The 27 T cell receptor beta chains below come from one sample, sequenced in a study of naive and memory T cell subsets. Two oligonucleotides, mixed equimolar, formed the beta constant-region primer covering TRBC1 and TRBC2. TCRdb independently ran MiXCR on the UMI-ligation and nested PCR reads; one entry per CDR3 protein. The sample records roughly 31,000 distinct CDR3 sequences, roughly a tenth being singletons. Sequenced input: effector memory CD4+ T cells from blood. Subset given: effector memory, CD45RA- CD27-. The receptors derive from a human donor in good health.

The V call is TRBV12-3 or TRBV12-4, the J call TRBJ2-7, with D maybe TRBD2 (6 bases). The V and J ends lost 5 bases and 6 bases respectively, with 11 bases between them. The CDR3 spans 12 residues. The CDR3 here is CASSPRLGEQYF. In DNA form, the CDR3 reads TGTGCCAGCAGTCCGAGACTAGGCGAGCAGTACTTC.

The chain links TRBV28 to TRBJ2-7; TRBD1 is a possible D gene (6 bases). From germline, CDR1 is MDHEN and CDR2 SYDVKM. V was pared by 2 bases and J by 9 bases, with 14 bases between. The CDR3 has 13 amino acids. The CDR3, as DNA: TGTGCCAGCAGTTTAACAGGGAACAAGGTGCAGTACTTC. Translating gives CASSLTGNKVQYF.

This clonotype was detected a few times. The chain's CDR3 is CASSSIVAGGLAKNIQYF. The CDR3 DNA reads TGTGCCAGCAGCTCGATAGTAGCGGGAGGTCTAGCCAAAAACATTCAGTACTTC. The rearrangement uses TRBV11-2 and TRBJ2-4, with TRBD2 identical over 10 bases. The germline gives CDR1 SGHAT, CDR2 FQNNGV. The CDR3 totals 18 residues. J gave up 0 bases and V 4 bases, and 9 bases lay outside the gene matches.

The V gene is TRBV28, the J gene TRBJ2-1, with 11 bases aligning to TRBD2. The V segment lost 6 bases and the J segment 8 bases; nucleotides outside the gene matches: 9. The length of the CDR3 is 15 residues. The germline gives CDR1 MDHEN, CDR2 SYDVKM. CDR3 residues: CASSEEGLAADEQFF. As DNA, the CDR3 is TGTGCCAGCAGCGAAGAGGGACTAGCGGCTGATGAGCAGTTCTTC.

The chain uses TRBV9 and TRBJ2-2; D is undetermined. Trimming removed 1 base from V and 8 bases from J, with 12 bases in between. The CDR3 consists of 14 residues. Germline lookup yields CDR1 SGDLS and CDR2 YYNGEE. CDR3 sequence reads: CASSVTGLSGELFF. Written as DNA, the CDR3 is TGTGCCAGCAGCGTAACGGGCCTGAGTGGGGAGCTGTTTTTT.

The V call is TRBV19, the J call TRBJ2-2; D not resolved. This CDR3 has 14 amino acids. The germline V and J ends were trimmed by 7 bases and 0 bases, with 9 bases remaining between them. Germline V lookup: CDR1 LNHDA, CDR2 SQIVND (reference sequence). The CDR3, as DNA: TGTGCCAGTAAATCACAAGCGAACACCGGGGAGCTGTTTTTT. Encoded protein: CASKSQANTGELFF.

In this sample, this clonotype turned up many times. The chain recombines TRBV11-2 with TRBJ1-2; D remains unclear. This CDR3 region has 15 residues. The germline V gene has CDR1 SGHAT and CDR2 FQNNGV. V was clipped by 5 bases and J by 2 bases, with 15 bases between them. The CDR3 reads CASSGLRAENYGYTF. The CDR3 DNA reads TGTGCCAGCAGCGGCCTCAGAGCAGAAAACTATGGCTACACCTTC. The full variable domain, completed using reference TRBV11-2 and TRBJ1-2, is EAGVAQSPRYKIIEKRQSVAFWCNPISGHATLYWYQQILGQGPKLLIQFQNNGVVDDSQLPKDRFSAERLKGVDSTLKIQPAKLEDSAVYLCASSGLRAENYGYTFGSGTRLTVV.

The CDR3 here is CASSVEAQETQYF. Here the CDR3 DNA reads TGTGCCAGCAGCGTTGAAGCCCAAGAGACCCAGTACTTC. The rearrangement links TRBV9 to TRBJ2-5; D is unresolved. In germline, CDR1 is SGDLS, CDR2 YYNGEE. V dropped 2 bases and J dropped 1 base, with 6 bases sitting between them. The CDR3 covers 13 residues. Filled out from reference TRBV9 and TRBJ2-5, the complete variable domain reads DSGVTQTPKHLITATGQRVTLRCSPRSGDLSVYWYQQSLDQGLQFLIQYYNGEERAKGNILERFSAQQFPDLHSELNLSSLELGDSALYFCASSVEAQETQYFGPGTRLLVL.

This clonotype has more than one count but fewer than ten. The J gene is TRBJ2-2, the V gene TRBV6-5; D is possibly TRBD1 or TRBD2 (5 bases each). Per germline, CDR1 MNHEY and CDR2 SVGAGI. The length of the CDR3 is 14 residues. Trimming removed 6 bases at V and 2 bases at J, with 10 bases between. The CDR3 spells CASSRGPNTGELFF. DNA for the CDR3: TGTGCCAGCAGCCGGGGACCCAACACCGGGGAGCTGTTTTTT.

This clonotype has only a few counts. This sequence joins TRBV29-1 and TRBJ1-5; D perhaps matches TRBD1 (6 bases). V was shortened by 3 bases and J by 4 bases, with 13 bases between the two germline ends. The CDR3 is 14 residues long. Germline CDR1 is SQVTM and CDR2 is ANQGSEA. In DNA, the CDR3 is TGCAGCGTTGACGGAGGGGGGGAGAATCAGCCCCAGCATTTT. Its translation is CSVDGGGENQPQHF.

In this sample, this clonotype turned up many times. CDR3 bases: TGTGCCAGCTCACGGGAGGGAGTCACAGATACGCAGTATTTT. Its protein product is CASSREGVTDTQYF. The J gene is TRBJ2-3, the V gene TRBV18, with 7 bases aligning to TRBD2. Germline loops: CDR1 KGHSH, CDR2 LQKENI. There are 14 residues in the CDR3. Trimming cost V 4 bases and J 2 bases; bases outside gene matches: 3.

This clonotype was counted a few times. This sequence joins TRBV7-2 and TRBJ2-1; 11 bases align to TRBD2. The trim removed 0 bases at V and 4 bases at J, leaving 8 bases unmatched. Germline CDR1 reads SGHTA; CDR2 reads FQGNSA. The CDR3 extends over 18 amino acids. The CDR3 bases are TGTGCCAGCAGCTTAGCGGGGGTAGCGGGAGGGCCTTACAATGAGCAGTTCTTC. As protein: CASSLAGVAGGPYNEQFF.

Only a few counts were recorded for this clonotype. The rearrangement links TRBV5-6 to TRBJ2-1, with 11 bases lining up with TRBD2. CDR1 and CDR2 (germline): SGHDT, YYEEEE. The CDR3 consists of 16 residues. Trimming cost V 1 base and J 0 bases; bases outside gene matches: 0. CDR3 nucleotide sequence: TGTGCCAGCAGCTTGCTAGCGGGAGGCTCCTACAATGAGCAGTTCTTC. This sequence encodes CASSLLAGGSYNEQFF.

This clonotype was detected only a few times. CDR3: CASSLTTGAATEAFF. In nucleotides, the CDR3 is TGTGCCAGCAGCTTAACGACAGGGGCGGCCACTGAAGCTTTCTTT. This chain joins TRBV7-2 and TRBJ1-1, with TRBD1 matching over 8 bases. In germline, CDR1 is SGHTA, CDR2 FQGNSA. This CDR3 region has 15 residues. With V trimmed by 2 bases and J by 4 bases, 6 bases remained unmatched. Full variable domain (outside the CDR3, taken from reference TRBV7-2 and TRBJ1-1): GAGVSQSPSNKVTEKGKDVELRCDPISGHTALYWYRQSLGQGLEFLIYFQGNSAPDKSGLPSDRFSAERTGGSVSTLTIQRTQQEDSAVYLCASSLTTGAATEAFFGQGTRLTVV.

This clonotype appeared a few times. CDR3 loop: CASHETGNYGYTF. The CDR3, as DNA: TGTGCCAGCCACGAAACAGGGAACTATGGCTACACCTTC. This chain joins TRBV18 and TRBJ1-2, with D possibly being TRBD1 (6 bases). V was shortened by 8 bases and J by 2 bases, with 12 bases between the two germline ends. The CDR3 has 13 amino acids. Germline assignment: CDR1 KGHSH and CDR2 LQKENI.

This clonotype was seen repeatedly, ten times or more. This chain connects TRBV25-1 to TRBJ2-1; 11 bases fit TRBD1. Germline assignment: CDR1 MGHDK and CDR2 SYGVNS. With V trimmed by 1 base and J by 6 bases, 2 bases remained unmatched. This CDR3 contains 15 residues. This chain's CDR3 is CASSESGQGVNEQFF. In DNA, the CDR3 is TGTGCCAGCAGTGAATCGGGACAGGGGGTCAATGAGCAGTTCTTC.

The chain has TRBV7-2 and TRBJ2-3; D is undetermined. The germline gives CDR1 SGHTA, CDR2 FQGNSA. This CDR3 is 14 amino acids long. Between the trimmed V and J ends, which lost 1 base and 2 bases, there was a span of 7 bases. The CDR3 region is CASSLVGPTDTQYF. The CDR3 nucleotides are TGTGCCAGCAGCTTAGTTGGACCCACAGATACGCAGTATTTT.

This clonotype was recorded at least ten times. The rearrangement links TRBV5-6 to TRBJ2-3; TRBD2 matches 11 bases. This CDR3 comprises 15 residues. Germline V lookup: CDR1 SGHDT, CDR2 YYEEEE. J lost 4 bases, V lost 0 bases, and 1 base had no gene match. The CDR3 nucleotides read TGTGCCAGCAGCTTGGGGGGACTAGCGGCAGATACGCAGTATTTT. Its protein product is CASSLGGLAADTQYF.

The rearrangement uses TRBV5-8 and TRBJ1-1; the D gene is possibly TRBD1 (6 bases). CDR3 length: 18 residues. Trimming took off 4 bases at V and 3 bases at J, with 25 bases between the two ends. Germline CDR1 reads SGHTS; CDR2 reads YDEGEE. The CDR3 DNA reads as TGTGCCAGCAGCCGGGGGAAGGACAGCCCGGGTTGGTACACTGAAGCTTTCTTT. Amino acids: CASSRGKDSPGWYTEAFF.

V is TRBV20-1 and J is TRBJ1-3; no reliable D call. In germline, CDR1 is DFQATT, CDR2 SNEGSKA (reference sequence). This CDR3 region has 12 residues. V lost 5 bases and J 2 bases, leaving 7 bases between the germline ends. The CDR3 bases are TGCAGTGCTCCCGGACCTGGAAACACCATATATTTT. Residues: CSAPGPGNTIYF.

J is TRBJ2-7 and V is TRBV10-3; no firm D call. The CDR3 length is 11 residues. Germline CDR1 is ENHRY and CDR2 is SYGVKD. The V and J ends lost 6 bases and 5 bases respectively, with 8 bases between them. For the CDR3, the DNA is TGTGCCATCAGCCTCCGGGACGAGCAGTACTTC. Its translation is CAISLRDEQYF.

This clonotype has just a few counts. The chain carries TRBV4-3 and TRBJ2-4; 8 positions agree with TRBD1. The CDR3 length is 16 residues. With V trimmed by 2 bases and J by 7 bases, 10 bases remained unmatched. The V gene's germline CDR1 is LGHNA and CDR2 YSLEER. The CDR3 spells CASSQSPGTGTNIQYF. As DNA, the CDR3 is TGCGCCAGCAGCCAATCTCCCGGGACAGGTACCAACATTCAGTACTTC.

As concerns this clonotype: This may stem from a read error, because a much larger clone lies one nucleotide away. The rearrangement links TRBV5-1 to TRBJ1-5; 7 positions agree with TRBD1. The CDR3 extends over 15 amino acids. CDR1 is SGHRS and CDR2 is YFSETQ in the germline V gene. The V segment lost 0 bases and the J segment 4 bases; nucleotides outside the gene matches: 4. CDR3 DNA sequence: TGCGCCAGCAGCTTGGAGGGGGCAGGGAATCAGCCCCAGCATTTT. Protein sequence: CASSLEGAGNQPQHF.

A few counts support this clonotype. V gene TRBV12-3 or TRBV12-4 combines with J gene TRBJ2-5; D gene unclear. The CDR3 consists of 13 residues. Trimming took off 6 bases at V and 5 bases at J, with 13 bases between the two ends. CDR3 sequence reads: CASSKVAPETQYF. The CDR3 nucleotides are TGTGCCAGCAGCAAAGTAGCTCCCGAGACCCAGTACTTC.

This clonotype has a handful of counts. The chain combines TRBV24-1 with TRBJ2-2; no reliable D call. CDR1 and CDR2 (germline): KGHDR, SFDVKD. The CDR3 has 15 amino acids. Trimming pared 5 bases from V and 3 bases from J, leaving 12 bases between. CDR3 sequence reads: CATSGIGRDTGELFF. DNA for the CDR3: TGTGCCACCAGTGGAATAGGCCGGGACACCGGGGAGCTGTTTTTT.

This clonotype was recorded a few times. The chain links TRBV12-3 or TRBV12-4 to TRBJ2-7, with D maybe TRBD1 (5 bases). V gave up 2 bases and J gave up 5 bases, with 10 bases separating them. This CDR3 has 13 residues. The CDR3 DNA reads TGTGCCAGCAGTTTACCTGGACACCACGAGCAGTACTTC. This translates into CASSLPGHHEQYF.

The chain is built from TRBV13 and TRBJ2-3, with 10 bases aligning to TRBD2. V lost 3 bases, J lost 4 bases, and 7 bases stayed unmatched. The CDR3 is 16 residues long. The V gene's germline CDR1 is PRHDT and CDR2 FYEKMQ (reference sequence). CDR3 loop: CASSFRGTSAADTQYF. As DNA, the CDR3 is TGTGCCAGCAGCTTCCGCGGGACTAGCGCAGCAGATACGCAGTATTTT.